The rows below give T cell receptor beta chains drawn from one sample of a study of CD8 T cells in ankylosing spondylitis. From the 5' RACE reads, TCRdb called clonotypes with MiXCR, one entry per CDR3 protein. The sample contains hundreds of thousands of distinct CDR3 sequences, 8% to 10% of which appear only once. The source material was blood, either unsorted or a sorted T cell fraction (not recorded which). The source is a female donor with ankylosing spondylitis or in good health (not recorded which). CDR3s include the opening cysteine and the closing phenylalanine or tryptophan. The D gene is left open where the match is weak. Only part of the rows carry a size: once, few, many, or a class if the clone is expanded.

J gene: TRBJ2-7; clone size: many; V gene: TRBV20-1; D gene: NA; CDR3 protein: CSARAEGPYEQYF; CDR3 DNA: TGCAGTGCTAGAGCGGAAGGCCCCTACGAGCAGTACTTC
J gene: TRBJ2-3; clone size: many; V gene: TRBV29-1; D gene: NA; CDR3 protein: CSVGLGSGSTDTQYF; CDR3 DNA: TGCAGCGTTGGTCTGGGTAGCGGTAGCACAGATACGCAGTATTTT
J gene: TRBJ1-1; clone size: many; V gene: TRBV7-9; D gene: TRBD1; CDR3 protein: CASSLFGTGDTEAFF; CDR3 DNA: TGTGCCAGCAGCTTGTTTGGGACAGGGGACACTGAAGCTTTCTTT
J gene: TRBJ2-3; clone size: many; V gene: TRBV7-2; D gene: NA; CDR3 protein: CASSPFRGVGSGDTQYF; CDR3 DNA: TGTGCCAGCAGCCCCTTTAGGGGGGTCGGGTCGGGAGATACGCAGTATTTT
J gene: TRBJ1-2; clone size: few; V gene: TRBV7-9; D gene: NA; CDR3 protein: CASSQSGDYGYTF; CDR3 DNA: TGTGCCAGCAGCCAATCGGGGGACTATGGCTACACCTTC
J gene: TRBJ2-2; clone size: many; V gene: TRBV5-1; D gene: NA; CDR3 protein: CASSLDGSNTGELFF; CDR3 DNA: TGCGCCAGCAGCTTGGACGGCTCGAACACCGGGGAGCTGTTTTTT
J gene: TRBJ2-7; clone size: many; V gene: TRBV20-1; D gene: TRBD1; CDR3 protein: CSAPTHRTGAYEQYF; CDR3 DNA: TGCAGTGCCCCAACTCACCGGACAGGCGCCTACGAGCAGTACTTC
J gene: TRBJ2-5; clone size: many; V gene: TRBV5-4; D gene: TRBD2; CDR3 protein: CASSLPGGGKETQYF; CDR3 DNA: TGTGCCAGCAGCTTGCCCGGGGGGGGGAAAGAGACCCAGTACTTC
J gene: TRBJ1-2; clone size: many; V gene: TRBV6-2/TRBV6-3; D gene: NA; CDR3 protein: CASTTDRSYGYTF; CDR3 DNA: TGTGCCAGCACAACCGACAGGTCATATGGCTACACCTTC
J gene: TRBJ2-1; clone size: many; V gene: TRBV9; D gene: TRBD2; CDR3 protein: CASSVVGGRGNNEQFF; CDR3 DNA: TGTGCCAGCAGCGTAGTAGGCGGGAGAGGGAACAATGAGCAGTTCTTC
J gene: TRBJ2-5; clone size: NA; V gene: TRBV2; D gene: NA; CDR3 protein: CASSERGSETQYF; CDR3 DNA: TGTGCCAGCAGTGAGAGGGGGTCAGAGACCCAGTACTTC
J gene: TRBJ1-5; clone size: many; V gene: TRBV20-1; D gene: NA; CDR3 protein: CSAPNPAEAQPQHF; CDR3 DNA: TGCAGTGCTCCGAACCCAGCGGAAGCTCAGCCCCAGCATTTT
J gene: TRBJ2-1; clone size: many; V gene: TRBV11-2; D gene: NA; CDR3 protein: CASSHDRQSDHQGNFF; CDR3 DNA: TGTGCCAGCAGCCATGACAGGCAATCTGATCATCAGGGGAATTTCTTC
J gene: TRBJ1-5; clone size: few; V gene: TRBV4-3; D gene: NA; CDR3 protein: CASSQDPQPQHF; CDR3 DNA: TGCGCCAGCAGCCAAGATCCGCAGCCCCAGCATTTT
J gene: TRBJ1-1; clone size: many; V gene: TRBV7-6; D gene: NA; CDR3 protein: CASSLEYSLTEAFF; CDR3 DNA: TGTGCCAGCAGCTTAGAGTATAGTCTCACTGAAGCTTTCTTT
J gene: TRBJ2-7; clone size: many; V gene: TRBV6-5; D gene: TRBD2; CDR3 protein: CASSYHSGRTYEQYF; CDR3 DNA: TGTGCCAGCAGTTACCATAGCGGGAGAACCTACGAGCAGTACTTC
J gene: TRBJ2-6; clone size: many; V gene: TRBV12-3/TRBV12-4; D gene: TRBD1; CDR3 protein: CASSRQGAGANVLTF; CDR3 DNA: TGTGCCAGCAGCAGACAGGGGGCCGGGGCCAACGTCCTGACTTTC
J gene: TRBJ2-1; clone size: NA; V gene: TRBV6-2/TRBV6-3; D gene: NA; CDR3 protein: CTSVEGGSSYNEQFF; CDR3 DNA: TGTACCAGCGTAGAAGGCGGAAGCTCCTACAATGAGCAGTTCTTC
J gene: TRBJ1-2; clone size: NA; V gene: TRBV7-2; D gene: TRBD1; CDR3 protein: CASSLALQGNYGYTF; CDR3 DNA: TGTGCCAGCAGCTTAGCGCTACAGGGGAACTATGGCTACACCTTC
J gene: TRBJ1-1; clone size: many; V gene: TRBV29-1; D gene: NA; CDR3 protein: CSVGRWATEAFF; CDR3 DNA: TGCAGCGTTGGAAGGTGGGCCACTGAAGCTTTCTTT
J gene: TRBJ2-2; clone size: many; V gene: TRBV29-1; D gene: TRBD2; CDR3 protein: CSVPGLAGGPNTGELFF; CDR3 DNA: TGCAGCGTCCCAGGGCTAGCGGGAGGGCCGAACACCGGGGAGCTGTTTTTT
J gene: TRBJ2-1; clone size: many; V gene: TRBV21-1; D gene: NA; CDR3 protein: CASSKAFGQCYNEQFF; CDR3 DNA: TGTGCCAGCAGCAAAGCCTTCGGACAGTGCTACAATGAGCAGTTCTTC
J gene: TRBJ1-2; clone size: NA; V gene: TRBV30; D gene: NA; CDR3 protein: CAWRQQTNYGYTF; CDR3 DNA: TGTGCCTGGAGACAGCAGACTAACTATGGCTACACCTTC
J gene: TRBJ1-1; clone size: many; V gene: TRBV20-1; D gene: NA; CDR3 protein: CSASGQGHIQGTEAFF; CDR3 DNA: TGCAGTGCTAGCGGGCAGGGACACATCCAGGGAACTGAAGCTTTCTTT
J gene: TRBJ2-1; clone size: many; V gene: TRBV29-1; D gene: NA; CDR3 protein: CSVWPKRVYNEQFF; CDR3 DNA: TGCAGCGTTTGGCCTAAACGGGTTTACAATGAGCAGTTCTTC
J gene: TRBJ2-7; clone size: many; V gene: TRBV5-1; D gene: NA; CDR3 protein: CASSPPAEQYF; CDR3 DNA: TGCGCCAGCAGCCCCCCCGCCGAGCAGTACTTC
J gene: TRBJ2-1; clone size: few; V gene: TRBV5-6; D gene: NA; CDR3 protein: CASSKVGSNEQFF; CDR3 DNA: TGTGCCAGCAGCAAGGTGGGGTCCAATGAGCAGTTCTTC
J gene: TRBJ2-7; clone size: NA; V gene: TRBV7-2; D gene: NA; CDR3 protein: CASSLRVTYEQYF; CDR3 DNA: TGTGCCAGCAGCTTAAGGGTAACCTACGAGCAGTACTTC
J gene: TRBJ1-2; clone size: NA; V gene: TRBV7-2; D gene: NA; CDR3 protein: CASSVGGGDYGYTF; CDR3 DNA: TGTGCCAGCAGCGTCGGGGGAGGGGACTATGGCTACACCTTC
J gene: TRBJ1-5; clone size: many; V gene: TRBV4-2; D gene: NA; CDR3 protein: CASSQDRAGDQPQHF; CDR3 DNA: TGTGCCAGCAGCCAAGATCGGGCGGGCGATCAGCCCCAGCATTTT
J gene: TRBJ2-7; clone size: many; V gene: TRBV6-6; D gene: NA; CDR3 protein: CASSYSAREQYF; CDR3 DNA: TGTGCCAGCAGTTACTCCGCACGCGAGCAGTACTTC
J gene: TRBJ2-3; clone size: many; V gene: TRBV6-1; D gene: NA; CDR3 protein: CASRIDTQYF; CDR3 DNA: TGTGCCAGCCGAATTGATACGCAGTATTTT
J gene: TRBJ2-3; clone size: few; V gene: TRBV20-1; D gene: NA; CDR3 protein: CSAPGDFSTDTQYF; CDR3 DNA: TGCAGTGCCCCCGGGGACTTTAGCACAGATACGCAGTATTTT
J gene: TRBJ2-1; clone size: many; V gene: TRBV30; D gene: NA; CDR3 protein: CAWTPSEFHEQFF; CDR3 DNA: TGTGCCTGGACCCCATCGGAGTTCCATGAGCAGTTCTTC
J gene: TRBJ2-7; clone size: few; V gene: TRBV20-1; D gene: TRBD1; CDR3 protein: CSARDLGQTYEQYF; CDR3 DNA: TGCAGTGCTAGAGATTTGGGACAGACCTACGAGCAGTACTTC
J gene: TRBJ2-1; clone size: many; V gene: TRBV6-2/TRBV6-3; D gene: NA; CDR3 protein: CASSYGGLLVFQFF; CDR3 DNA: TGTGCCAGCAGTTACGGGGGACTCCTAGTTTTCCAGTTCTTC
J gene: TRBJ2-4; clone size: NA; V gene: TRBV5-4; D gene: NA; CDR3 protein: CASSHGPRDDKNIQYF; CDR3 DNA: TGTGCCAGCAGCCACGGGCCCCGGGACGACAAAAACATTCAGTACTTC
J gene: TRBJ2-1; clone size: many; V gene: TRBV3-1; D gene: NA; CDR3 protein: CASSPGTLNFEQFF; CDR3 DNA: TGTGCCAGCAGCCCCGGGACCCTGAATTTTGAGCAGTTCTTC
J gene: TRBJ2-7; clone size: few; V gene: TRBV7-2; D gene: TRBD2; CDR3 protein: CASSLGGTSGRGEQYF; CDR3 DNA: TGTGCCAGCAGCTTAGGGGGGACTAGCGGGAGGGGTGAGCAGTACTTC
J gene: TRBJ2-2; clone size: NA; V gene: TRBV7-2; D gene: NA; CDR3 protein: CASSLVLGGELFF; CDR3 DNA: TGTGCCAGCAGCTTAGTGCTGGGCGGGGAGCTGTTTTTT
J gene: TRBJ1-1; clone size: many; V gene: TRBV6-1; D gene: NA; CDR3 protein: CASTLTGNTEAFF; CDR3 DNA: TGTGCCAGCACCCTAACGGGGAACACTGAAGCTTTCTTT
J gene: TRBJ1-1; clone size: many; V gene: TRBV10-3; D gene: NA; CDR3 protein: CAISPGTENTEAFF; CDR3 DNA: TGTGCCATCAGCCCCGGGACCGAGAACACTGAAGCTTTCTTT
J gene: TRBJ2-3; clone size: many; V gene: TRBV5-1; D gene: NA; CDR3 protein: CASRAPNTDTQYF; CDR3 DNA: TGCGCCAGCCGGGCCCCTAACACAGATACGCAGTATTTT
J gene: TRBJ2-1; clone size: few; V gene: TRBV7-6; D gene: TRBD1; CDR3 protein: CASSPGQGKNEQFF; CDR3 DNA: TGTGCCAGCAGCCCCGGACAGGGAAAGAATGAGCAGTTCTTC
J gene: TRBJ1-5; clone size: many; V gene: TRBV30; D gene: NA; CDR3 protein: CAWSDETVHQPQHF; CDR3 DNA: TGTGCCTGGAGTGACGAGACAGTTCATCAGCCCCAGCATTTT
J gene: TRBJ2-7; clone size: many; V gene: TRBV7-6; D gene: TRBD2; CDR3 protein: CASSPRVAGNYEQYF; CDR3 DNA: TGTGCCAGCAGCCCCCGGGTAGCGGGAAACTACGAGCAGTACTTC
J gene: TRBJ2-1; clone size: many; V gene: TRBV10-3; D gene: TRBD2; CDR3 protein: CAISEPSGRVSYNEQFF; CDR3 DNA: TGTGCCATCAGTGAGCCTAGCGGGAGGGTTTCCTACAATGAGCAGTTCTTC
J gene: TRBJ2-3; clone size: few; V gene: TRBV19; D gene: TRBD2; CDR3 protein: CASSAQGVQRELGDTQYF; CDR3 DNA: TGTGCCAGTAGTGCCCAAGGAGTACAGCGGGAGTTGGGAGATACGCAGTATTTT